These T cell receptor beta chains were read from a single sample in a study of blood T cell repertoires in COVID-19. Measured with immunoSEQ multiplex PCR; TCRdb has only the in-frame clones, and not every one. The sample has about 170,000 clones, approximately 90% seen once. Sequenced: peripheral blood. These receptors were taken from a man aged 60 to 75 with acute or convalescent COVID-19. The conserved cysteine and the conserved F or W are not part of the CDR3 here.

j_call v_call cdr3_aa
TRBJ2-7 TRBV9 ASSVGGDYSYEQY
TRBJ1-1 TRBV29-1 SVGTPGGAF
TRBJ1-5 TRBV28 ASRNRGGNNQPQH
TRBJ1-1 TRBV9 ASSARFRTEAF
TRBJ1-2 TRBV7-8 ASSSHRQGTNYGYT
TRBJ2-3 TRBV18 ASSPGAVTDTQY
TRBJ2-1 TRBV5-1 ASGPQVGYNEQF
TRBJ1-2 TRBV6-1 ASSEARGQQYGYT
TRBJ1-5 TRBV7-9 ASSPGGRGTDYQPQH
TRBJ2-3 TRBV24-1 ATSDLPTGGADTDTQY
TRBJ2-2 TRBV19 ASSILGTAASGELF
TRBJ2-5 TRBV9 ASSAEPGGGETQY
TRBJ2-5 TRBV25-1 ASSGPGETQY
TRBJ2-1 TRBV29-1 SVKPGNTYNEQF
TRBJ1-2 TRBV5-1 ASSLAGEGYT
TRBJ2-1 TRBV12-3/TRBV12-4 ASRLAGTNEQF
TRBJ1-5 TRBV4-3 ASSQDATGGGQPQH
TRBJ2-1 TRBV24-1 ATSPLPPSGGYDHEQF
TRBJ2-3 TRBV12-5 ASGQTRAGSTDTQY
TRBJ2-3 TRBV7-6 ASSLGLAATDTQY
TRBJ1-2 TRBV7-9 ASSESSDYGYT
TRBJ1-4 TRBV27 ASSLLGSTGANEKLF
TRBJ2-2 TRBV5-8 ASSPRTGGLGELF
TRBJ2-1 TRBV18 ASSLGLAGVNEQF
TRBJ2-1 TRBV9 ASSAQGQSYNEQF
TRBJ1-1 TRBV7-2 ASSTWTGARTEAF
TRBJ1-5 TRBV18 ASSQAGNQPQH
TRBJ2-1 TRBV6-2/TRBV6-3 ASSLTGGREQF
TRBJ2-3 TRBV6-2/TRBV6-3 ASSYSSAGGPTDTQY
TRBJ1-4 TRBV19 ASSIIGGEKLF
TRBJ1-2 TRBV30 AWTPLGKLAYGYT
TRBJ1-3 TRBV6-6 ASTRISGNTIY
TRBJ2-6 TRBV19 ASSRDSGANVLT
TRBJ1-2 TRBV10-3 ATWDTDNYGYT
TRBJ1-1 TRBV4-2 ASSQGDRAEAF
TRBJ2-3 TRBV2 ASSGEISTDTQY
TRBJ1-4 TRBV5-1 ASSPRQGSTNEKLF
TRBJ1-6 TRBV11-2 ASSTRQGAGSPLH
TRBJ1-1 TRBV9 ASSQRQLNTEAF
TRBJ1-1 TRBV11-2 ASSLGLGTEAF
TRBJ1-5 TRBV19 ASRFGQGRNQPQH
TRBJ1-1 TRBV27 ASSSQGGYTEAF